This T cell receptor beta chain is drawn from a study of naive and memory T cell subsets. Study results and caveats: Findings for naive and memory subsets could not be checked against ground truth. Between naive and memory subsets, TCR abundance power law exponents differed. Naive repertoires, especially CD8, held a few larger clonotypes, possibly memory cells re-expressing CD45RA.

Four subsets defined by CD45RA and CD27 were sorted after CD3, CD4, CD8 and live/dead staining. Worth noting for this clonotype: Antigen unknown.

Both TRBC1 and TRBC2 were covered by a beta constant-region primer of two equimolar oligonucleotides. The ligated cDNA underwent four PCR rounds using SP2 and nested alpha and beta constant-region primers. TCRdb reprocessed the UMI-ligation and nested PCR reads via MiXCR and lists one record per CDR3 protein. The table has around 140,000 distinct CDR3 sequences, approximately 21% seen once. V dropped 3 bases and J dropped 6; count of bases not matched to a gene: 2. CDR1 is KGHDR and CDR2 is SFDVKD in the germline V gene. There are 13 residues in the CDR3. The gene calls are TRBV24-1 and TRBJ2-7; the match to TRBD1 covers 9 bases. The sequencing sample was made of naive CD8+ T cells from blood. This TCR was recovered from a human donor in good health. The CDR3 DNA follows: TGTGCCACCAGTGATGTGACAGGGGGCGAGCAGTACTTC. Its translation is CATSDVTGGEQYF.